Below, 10 T cell receptor beta chains from the same sample are listed, as sequenced in a study of radiation and T cells in renal cell carcinoma. The method was immunoSEQ multiplex PCR; TCRdb's version includes in-frame clones alone and lacks a portion of them. The table lists 100,000 to 150,000 clones, approximately 78% of them singletons. Time point of the sample: baseline pretreatment blood. As for treatment: 15 Gy SBRT to primary tumor, nephrectomy 4 weeks later. Source: blood, taken from a patient whose treatment included radiotherapy and nephrectomy. The receptors originated from a woman aged 55-69 years with renal cell carcinoma.

This chain connects TRBV5-5 to TRBJ2-5; D gene unclear. Germline CDR1 is SGHKS and CDR2 is YYEKEE (reference sequence). V lost 2 bases, J lost 1 base, and 9 bases lay in between. This CDR3 spans 14 amino acids. The CDR3 reads CASSLVTAQETQYF. The CDR3 DNA is TGTGCCAGCAGCTTAGTAACAGCCCAAGAGACCCAGTACTTC.

The CDR3 reads CASTGPRVGYNEQFF. The DNA for the CDR3 is TGCGCCAGCACGGGACCGAGGGTGGGTTACAATGAGCAGTTCTTC. V usage is TRBV5-1 and J usage is TRBJ2-1, with D tentatively TRBD1 or TRBD2 (5 bases each). The CDR3 length is 15 residues. V lost 6 bases and J lost 4, with 17 bases in between. The germline CDR1 and CDR2 sequences are SGHRS and YFSETQ.

This rearrangement joins TRBV6-5 to TRBJ1-4; D not resolved. Between the trimmed V and J ends, which lost 5 bases and 4 bases, there was a span of 14 bases. This CDR3 has 15 amino acids. CDR1 and CDR2 (germline): MNHEY, SVGAGI. In DNA form, the CDR3 reads TGTGCCAGCAGTGCGCAGCCAGAGAGTAATGAAAAACTGTTTTTT. The encoded protein is CASSAQPESNEKLFF.

The genes are TRBV19 and TRBJ1-1; possibly TRBD1 for D (5 bases). The V gene's germline CDR1 is LNHDA and CDR2 SQIVND (reference sequence). V shed 5 bases and J shed 4 bases, with 20 bases lying between them. This CDR3 has 16 residues. CDR3: CASSLTGMAGLTEAFF. The CDR3 nucleotides read TGTGCCAGTAGTCTTACCGGGATGGCAGGGCTCACTGAAGCTTTCTTT. The full variable domain, completed using reference TRBV19 and TRBJ1-1, is DGGITQSPKYLFRKEGQNVTLSCEQNLNHDAMYWYRQDPGQGLRLIYYSQIVNDFQKGDIAEGYSVSREKKESFPLTVTSAQKNPTAFYLCASSLTGMAGLTEAFFGQGTRLTVV.

The CDR3 loop reads CASSPPGTSGRAGSGELFF. In nucleotides, the CDR3 is TGTGCCAGCAGCCCCCCCGGGACTAGCGGGAGGGCGGGGTCCGGGGAGCTGTTTTTT. V is TRBV7-3 and J is TRBJ2-2, with 16 bases that match TRBD2. There are 19 residues in the CDR3. Germline assignment: CDR1 SGHTA and CDR2 FQGTGA. The V and J ends lost 5 bases and 6 bases, in that order; junction bases with no gene match: 12.

The chain's CDR3 is CASSAGTSGGSSYNEQFF. The CDR3 DNA reads TGCGCCAGCAGCGCCGGGACTAGCGGGGGGAGCTCCTACAATGAGCAGTTCTTC. V usage is TRBV5-1 and J usage is TRBJ2-1, with 15 nucleotides matching TRBD2. V gave up 4 bases and J gave up 0 bases; unmatched junction bases: 5. Germline V lookup: CDR1 SGHRS, CDR2 YFSETQ. This CDR3 is built from 18 residues.

The chain employs TRBV9 and TRBJ1-1; tentatively, D is TRBD1 (5 bases). Trimming removed 1 base at V and 0 bases at J, with 10 bases between. This CDR3 contains 15 residues. Per germline, CDR1 SGDLS and CDR2 YYNGEE. Written as DNA, the CDR3 is TGTGCCAGCAGCGTAAGGGGTGACATGAACACTGAAGCTTTCTTT. This sequence encodes CASSVRGDMNTEAFF.

The chain is built from TRBV25-1 and TRBJ2-7, with a weak D call TRBD2 (5 bases). Trimming removed 3 bases from V and 2 bases from J, with 11 bases in between. In germline, CDR1 is MGHDK, CDR2 SYGVNS. CDR3 length: 14 amino acids. CDR3 coding DNA: TGTGCCAGCAGTGATTCAAGCGGCCCCTACGAGCAGTACTTC. Residues: CASSDSSGPYEQYF.

This chain joins TRBV7-8 and TRBJ2-7, with 7 bases fitting TRBD1. Germline loops: CDR1 SGHVS, CDR2 FQNEAQ. Trimming removed 3 bases from V and 4 bases from J; junction bases left unmatched: 6. This CDR3 contains 14 residues. CDR3 sequence: CASSLAGTEYEQYF. Written as DNA, the CDR3 is TGTGCCAGCAGCTTGGCTGGGACAGAGTACGAGCAGTACTTC.

The genes are TRBV6-5 and TRBJ1-2; D possibly corresponds to TRBD1 (5 bases). This CDR3 has 13 amino acids. CDR1 is MNHEY, CDR2 SVGAGI, per germline. Trimming stripped 6 bases from V and 4 bases from J, with 12 bases between. CDR3: CASRGGGVYGYTF. In nucleotides, the CDR3 is TGTGCCAGCAGGGGCGGGGGGGTCTATGGCTACACCTTC.